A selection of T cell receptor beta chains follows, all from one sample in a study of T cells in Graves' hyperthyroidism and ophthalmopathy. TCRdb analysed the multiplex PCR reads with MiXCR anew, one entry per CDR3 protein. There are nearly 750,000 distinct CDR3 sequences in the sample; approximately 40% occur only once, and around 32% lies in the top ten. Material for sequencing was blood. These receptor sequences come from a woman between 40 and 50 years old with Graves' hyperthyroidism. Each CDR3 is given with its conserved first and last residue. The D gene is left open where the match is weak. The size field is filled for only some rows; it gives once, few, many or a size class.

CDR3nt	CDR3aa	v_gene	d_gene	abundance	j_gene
TGTGCCAGCGGGACAGATAGCAATCAGCCCCAGCATTTT	CASGTDSNQPQHF	TRBV6-5	TRBD1	few	TRBJ1-5
TGTGCCGGCACCCTACAAAATTCACCCCTCCACTTT	CAGTLQNSPLHF	TRBV12-3/TRBV12-4	.	.	TRBJ1-6
TGTGCCAGCAGTTACCCCGGACAGGGGAACACTAAAGCTTTCTTT	CASSYPGQGNTKAFF	TRBV24-1	TRBD1	.	TRBJ1-1
TGCGCCAGCAGCTTGGATGGAGTTCCCTATGGCTACACCTTC	CASSLDGVPYGYTF	TRBV5-1	.	many	TRBJ1-2
TGTGCCAGTAGTAGACAGGACCGAGAGACCCAGTACTTC	CASSRQDRETQYF	TRBV19	.	.	TRBJ2-5
TGCAGTGGCAGACGGGGGCAACAGGAGACCCAGTACTTC	CSGRRGQQETQYF	TRBV20-1	.	many	TRBJ2-5
TGTGCCAGCAGCTTCTGGACCGAAATCTATGGCTACACCTTC	CASSFWTEIYGYTF	TRBV7-9	.	many	TRBJ1-2
TGTGCCAGCAATCGGGACAGCACCTACGAGCAGTACTTC	CASNRDSTYEQYF	TRBV12-3/TRBV12-4	TRBD1	.	TRBJ2-7
TGTGCCAGTAGTACGGACACGAATTCACCCCTCCACTTT	CASSTDTNSPLHF	TRBV19	.	.	TRBJ1-6
TGTGCCAGCGGCCAGACAGGGGCGGGTTGGGCTTTCTTT	CASGQTGAGWAFF	TRBV2	TRBD1	many	TRBJ1-1
TGTGCCAGCAGCTGGGGAGGGGTTGGCACAGATACGCAGTATTTT	CASSWGGVGTDTQYF	TRBV7-9	TRBD2	.	TRBJ2-3
TGTGCCAGCACCGCCACAGCCACCGGGGAGCTGTTTTTT	CASTATATGELFF	TRBV2	.	many	TRBJ2-2
TGTGCCAGCAGCCCCGGACACGGGACCCGACCACTGGAAGCTTTCTTT	CASSPGHGTRPLEAFF	TRBV7-9	.	.	TRBJ1-1
TGTGCCAGCAGCCAAGATCCGACTAGCGGGGCTTCGTGGCAGTACTTC	CASSQDPTSGASWQYF	TRBV9	TRBD2	.	TRBJ2-7
TGTGCCAGCAGTTTCCAACAGGGTCCCTACGAGCAGTACTTC	CASSFQQGPYEQYF	TRBV28	.	.	TRBJ2-7
TGTGCCAGCAGCTTAGGGCCGACAGGGACCTACGAGCAGTACTTC	CASSLGPTGTYEQYF	TRBV13	TRBD1	many	TRBJ2-7
TGTGCCAGCAGCCAAGGAGGGATCGGGACTAATCAGCCCCAGCATTTT	CASSQGGIGTNQPQHF	TRBV4-2	.	few	TRBJ1-5
TGTGCCAGCATCGGATCAACAGGATACTCTGGAAACACCATATATTTT	CASIGSTGYSGNTIYF	TRBV25-1	.	many	TRBJ1-3
TGTGCCAGCAGTTACTTCGAAGGGTTGACCTACGAGCAGTACTTC	CASSYFEGLTYEQYF	TRBV6-2/TRBV6-3	.	.	TRBJ2-7
TGTGCCAGCGGTGCACAGGGGAGCAATCAGCCCCAGCATTTT	CASGAQGSNQPQHF	TRBV6-1	TRBD1	.	TRBJ1-5
TGTGCCAGCGGGGACAGGGGATTAGGGACCCAGTACTTC	CASGDRGLGTQYF	TRBV2	TRBD1	many	TRBJ2-5
TGTGCCAGCAGTCCAGAATATTCTGGAAACACCATGTATTTT	CASSPEYSGNTMYF	TRBV12-3/TRBV12-4	.	.	TRBJ1-3